These 30 T cell receptor beta chains originate from one sample sequenced in a study of blood T cell repertoires in COVID-19. Profiling relied on immunoSEQ multiplex PCR, and the TCRdb table lists in-frame clones only, not all of them. The table has under 250,000 clones, roughly four fifths seen once. The sequenced sample was peripheral blood. The receptors here all came from a man younger than 40 who had recovered from COVID-19.

In its sample, this clone was seen once. This rearrangement joins TRBV10-3 to TRBJ1-1; 9 positions match TRBD1. CDR3 length: 13 residues. Germline CDR1 ENHRY, CDR2 SYGVKD. V lost 7 bases to trimming and J lost 5 bases; unmatched junction nucleotides: 5. CDR3 nucleotides: TGTGCCATCACCATAGACAGGGGGACTGAAGCTTTCTTT. Translation: CAITIDRGTEAFF.

The chain uses TRBV2 and TRBJ2-3; D perhaps matches TRBD2 (5 bases). The CDR3 length is 11 residues. The V gene's germline CDR1 is SNHLY and CDR2 FYNNEI. Trimming pared 7 bases from V and 8 bases from J, leaving 10 bases between. The CDR3 reads CASMVGSTQYF. The DNA of the CDR3 is TGTGCCAGCATGGTAGGGAGTACGCAGTATTTT.

J is TRBJ2-2 and V is TRBV7-6; the match to TRBD2 covers 10 bases. Trimming cost V 1 base and J 4 bases; bases outside gene matches: 6. This CDR3 region has 17 residues. Germline V gene sequence: CDR1 SGHVS, CDR2 FNYEAQ. The CDR3 reads CASSLEIPSGGTGELFF. The CDR3 DNA is TGTGCCAGCAGCTTAGAAATCCCTAGCGGGGGCACCGGGGAGCTGTTTTTT.

The genes are TRBV5-1 and TRBJ1-2, with unresolved D. Germline lookup yields CDR1 SGHRS and CDR2 YFSETQ. The CDR3 has 13 amino acids. Trimming stripped 0 bases from V and 8 bases from J, with 11 bases between. The CDR3 spells CASSLGELRGYTF. The CDR3 nucleotides are TGCGCCAGCAGCTTGGGGGAGCTCCGGGGCTACACCTTC. The complete variable domain, with remaining parts taken from reference TRBV5-1 and TRBJ1-2, reads KAGVTQTPRYLIKTRGQQVTLSCSPISGHRSVSWYQQTPGQGLQFLFEYFSETQRNKGNFPGRFSGRQFSNSRSEMNVSTLELGDSALYLCASSLGELRGYTFGSGTRLTVV.

The chain is built from TRBV5-6 and TRBJ1-5; D perhaps matches TRBD1 (5 bases). The CDR3 extends over 15 amino acids. Trimming removed 4 bases from V and 4 bases from J, with 15 bases in between. CDR1 and CDR2 (germline): SGHDT, YYEEEE. The CDR3 sequence is CASSRYSRENQPQHF. The CDR3 DNA is TGTGCCAGCAGCCGATACAGCAGGGAAAATCAGCCCCAGCATTTT.

The gene calls are TRBV3-1 (or the pseudogene TRBV3-2) and TRBJ2-5, with D possibly being TRBD1 (6 bases). The CDR3 has 12 amino acids. Per germline, CDR1 LGHDT and CDR2 YNNKEL (reference sequence). With 1 base removed from V and 7 bases from J, the gap between germline ends came to 7 bases. The CDR3, as DNA: TGTGCCAGCAGCCAAGTGACAGGGACCCAGTACTTC. This codes for CASSQVTGTQYF.

About this clone: Other DNA sequences from this sample encode an identical CDR3 as well. The chain uses TRBV5-1 and TRBJ1-2, with unresolved D. CDR1 SGHRS and CDR2 YFSETQ come from the germline V gene. V lost 0 bases and J 4 bases, leaving 7 bases between the germline ends. CDR3 length: 13 amino acids. The CDR3 here is CASSLDGGYGYTF. The CDR3 coding sequence is TGCGCCAGCAGCTTGGATGGCGGCTATGGCTACACCTTC.

The rearrangement links TRBV7-6 to TRBJ1-3; 9 positions match TRBD1. The V and J ends lost 5 bases and 2 bases, in that order; junction bases with no gene match: 7. Per the germline V gene, CDR1 is SGHVS and CDR2 is FNYEAQ. CDR3 length equals 16 residues. CDR3 bases: TGTGCCAGCAGCCCCCAGACAGGGGGAGCTGGAAACACCATATATTTT. It specifies CASSPQTGGAGNTIYF.

The count of this clone is one. The J gene is TRBJ2-3, the V gene TRBV5-1; 10 nucleotides agree with TRBD1. CDR1 and CDR2 (germline): SGHRS, YFSETQ. The CDR3 contains 15 residues. Germline trimming cut 0 bases from V and 5 bases from J; bases unmatched to any gene: 3. This CDR3 reads CASSLGDRGVDTQYF. CDR3 nucleotide sequence: TGCGCCAGCAGCTTGGGGGACAGGGGAGTAGATACGCAGTATTTT.

This chain connects TRBV9 to TRBJ2-3; D may be TRBD1 (5 bases). Trimming left V 0 bases short and J 2 bases short, with 7 bases between. Germline lookup yields CDR1 SGDLS and CDR2 YYNGEE. The CDR3 is 14 residues long. CDR3: CASSVAGYTDTQYF. The CDR3 DNA is TGTGCCAGCAGCGTAGCAGGGTACACAGATACGCAGTATTTT. Using reference TRBV9 and TRBJ2-3 for the parts outside the CDR3, the full variable domain is DSGVTQTPKHLITATGQRVTLRCSPRSGDLSVYWYQQSLDQGLQFLIQYYNGEERAKGNILERFSAQQFPDLHSELNLSSLELGDSALYFCASSVAGYTDTQYFGPGTRLTVL.

The V call is TRBV7-8, the J call TRBJ2-5; 9 bases agree with TRBD2. Germline V lookup: CDR1 SGHVS, CDR2 FQNEAQ. This CDR3 is 15 amino acids long. V was pared by 1 base and J by 4 bases, with 4 bases of the junction left unmatched. The CDR3 DNA reads as TGTGCCAGCAGCTTAGAGCGGGGGGATTTAGAGACCCAGTACTTC. Residues: CASSLERGDLETQYF. Together with reference TRBV7-8 and TRBJ2-5, the CDR3 gives the full variable domain: GAGVSQSPRYKVAKRGQDVALRCDPISGHVSLFWYQQALGQGPEFLTYFQNEAQLDKSGLPSDRFFAERPEGSVSTLKIQRTQQEDSAVYLCASSLERGDLETQYFGPGTRLLVL.

This chain joins TRBV19 and TRBJ2-3; 10 bases line up with TRBD2. V lost 7 bases, J lost 5 bases, and 9 bases stayed unmatched. Germline V CDR1 and CDR2: LNHDA, SQIVND (reference sequence). There are 15 residues in the CDR3. The CDR3 DNA follows: TGTGCCAGTAAAACAAGCGGGGGGGCGGGAGATACGCAGTATTTT. Translated: CASKTSGGAGDTQYF. The full variable domain, in which reference TRBV19 and TRBJ2-3 provide the parts outside the CDR3, is DGGITQSPKYLFRKEGQNVTLSCEQNLNHDAMYWYRQDPGQGLRLIYYSQIVNDFQKGDIAEGYSVSREKKESFPLTVTSAQKNPTAFYLCASKTSGGAGDTQYFGPGTRLTVL.

The count of this clone is one. This rearrangement joins TRBV6-5 to TRBJ2-3, with a weak D call TRBD1 (5 bases). Trimming stripped 6 bases from V and 2 bases from J, with 12 bases between. Germline V gives CDR1 MNHEY, CDR2 SVGAGI. CDR3 length equals 14 residues. CDR3 loop: CASRQTVLTDTQYF. The CDR3 coding sequence is TGTGCCAGCAGACAGACAGTACTCACAGATACGCAGTATTTT.

CDR3 DNA: TGCAGCAGCCAGGGACAGCCGGTTACAGATACGCAGTATTTT. Translation gives CSSQGQPVTDTQYF. The chain combines TRBV29-1 with TRBJ2-3; 7 bases map to TRBD1. J lost 3 bases, V lost 8 bases, and 11 bases had no gene match. From germline, CDR1 is SQVTM and CDR2 ANQGSEA. This CDR3 comprises 14 residues.

This chain links TRBV12-3 or TRBV12-4 with TRBJ2-2, with D maybe TRBD1 (6 bases). V was trimmed by 11 bases and J by 1 base, leaving 8 bases between them. CDR3 length: 12 residues. The CDR3 nucleotides read TGTGCCTCACAGGGGAACACCGGGGAGCTGTTTTTT. Protein sequence: CASQGNTGELFF.

DNA for the CDR3: TGTGCCAGCAGCTTGGTCGGGACAGGGAAGGCTAGCTGGACCTTC. Translated, it gives CASSLVGTGKASWTF. V usage is TRBV5-4 and J usage is TRBJ1-2, with 9 bases aligning to TRBD1. This CDR3 has 15 residues. Germline V CDR1 and CDR2: SGHNT, YYREEE (reference sequence). Losses at the gene ends were 0 bases for V and 14 bases for J; bases not matched to a gene: 14.

The CDR3 here is CASSRQGQMNTEAFF. CDR3 in DNA: TGTGCCAGCTCACGACAGGGACAGATGAACACTGAAGCTTTCTTT. The J gene is TRBJ1-1, the V gene TRBV18; the match to TRBD1 covers 7 bases. Trimming at V came to 4 bases and at J to 0 bases, leaving 5 bases not matched to a gene. Germline V gene data show CDR1 as KGHSH and CDR2 as LQKENI. The CDR3 totals 15 residues.

J is TRBJ1-1 and V is TRBV3-1 (or the pseudogene TRBV3-2); D is unclear. V lost 3 bases and J 0 bases, leaving 5 bases between the germline ends. The CDR3 contains 13 residues. Per the germline V gene, CDR1 is LGHDT and CDR2 is YNNKEL (reference sequence). CDR3 sequence reads: CASSHQVNTEAFF. The CDR3 bases are TGTGCCAGCAGCCATCAGGTGAACACTGAAGCTTTCTTT.

The gene calls are TRBV3-1 (or the pseudogene TRBV3-2) and TRBJ2-3; the match to TRBD2 covers 8 bases. Trimming cost V 7 bases and J 2 bases; bases outside gene matches: 2. Germline lookup yields CDR1 LGHDT and CDR2 YNNKEL (reference sequence). The CDR3 is 13 amino acids. CDR3 in DNA: TGTGCCAGCAAGCGGGGGATCACAGATACGCAGTATTTT. This sequence encodes CASKRGITDTQYF.

The rearrangement uses TRBV27 and TRBJ2-6, with TRBD1 as a possible D gene (6 bases). This CDR3 spans 14 amino acids. The ends were cut back, 8 bases at V and 2 bases at J, with 10 bases in the middle. In germline, CDR1 is MNHEY, CDR2 SMNVEV (reference sequence). Written as DNA, the CDR3 is TGTGCCAGCTCCTGGGGGCCTGGGGCCAACGTCCTGACTTTC. Translated: CASSWGPGANVLTF.

The V gene is TRBV3-1 (or the pseudogene TRBV3-2), the J gene TRBJ2-2; possible D gene TRBD1, 6 bases. Germline CDR1 and CDR2: LGHDT and YNNKEL (reference sequence). With 3 bases removed from V and 0 bases from J, the gap between germline ends came to 8 bases. There are 15 residues in the CDR3. The CDR3 region is CASSQGHANTGELFF. The CDR3, as DNA: TGTGCCAGCAGCCAGGGACACGCGAACACCGGGGAGCTGTTTTTT.

This clone was counted only a few times. J is TRBJ2-7 and V is TRBV12-5; D is ambiguous. CDR1 and CDR2 (germline): LGHNT, FRNRAP. V lost 6 bases and J 4 bases, leaving 7 bases between the germline ends. This CDR3 region has 11 residues. Written as DNA, the CDR3 is TGTGCTAGTGGGAGCCCTTACGAGCAGTACTTC. Translated: CASGSPYEQYF.

The chain joins TRBV19 to TRBJ1-2; 8 bases map to TRBD1. In germline, CDR1 is LNHDA, CDR2 SQIVND (reference sequence). The CDR3 runs to 15 residues. The V segment lost 3 bases and the J segment 5 bases; nucleotides outside the gene matches: 8. Here the CDR3 reads CASSIGTGPEYGYTF. The CDR3 region has the DNA TGTGCCAGTAGTATCGGGACAGGCCCCGAGTATGGCTACACCTTC.

The V call is TRBV28, the J call TRBJ1-2, with D maybe TRBD1 (5 bases). Germline assignment: CDR1 MDHEN and CDR2 SYDVKM. The CDR3 totals 14 residues. Deletions cut 4 bases from V and 2 bases from J, with 11 bases between. The CDR3 is CASSSLTVNYGYTF. The CDR3 DNA reads TGTGCCAGCAGTTCACTGACAGTGAACTATGGCTACACCTTC.

The V and J genes are TRBV11-2 and TRBJ1-1, with no clear D. Germline V CDR1 and CDR2: SGHAT, FQNNGV. The CDR3 covers 13 residues. The V and J ends lost 5 bases and 10 bases respectively, with 17 bases between them. This CDR3 is CASSTQGLAGAFF. CDR3 nucleotide sequence: TGTGCCAGCAGCACTCAAGGCCTCGCGGGAGCTTTCTTT.

The rearrangement links TRBV7-9 to TRBJ2-1; the match to TRBD1 covers 7 bases. V was pared by 5 bases and J by 6 bases, with 4 bases of the junction left unmatched. Germline V gives CDR1 SEHNR, CDR2 FQNEAQ (reference sequence). The CDR3 totals 13 residues. The CDR3 region is CASSLTGTNEQFF. The CDR3 DNA reads TGTGCCAGCAGCCTGACAGGGACCAATGAGCAGTTCTTC. Looking up the rest from reference TRBV7-9 and TRBJ2-1 gives the full variable domain: DTGVSQNPRHKITKRGQNVTFRCDPISEHNRLYWYRQTLGQGPEFLTYFQNEAQLEKSRLLSDRFSAERPKGSFSTLEIQRTEQGDSAMYLCASSLTGTNEQFFGPGTRLTVL.

J is TRBJ2-2 and V is TRBV7-9; 9 bases are shared with TRBD2. Germline-derived CDR1 and CDR2 are SEHNR and FQNEAQ (reference sequence). The CDR3 has 16 amino acids. J gave up 5 bases and V 4 bases, and 8 bases lay outside the gene matches. In DNA form, the CDR3 reads TGTGCCAGCAGCTCTGGCGGCGCGGGGGGGACCGGGGAGCTGTTTTTT. It translates to CASSSGGAGGTGELFF.

For the CDR3, the DNA is TGCAGCGTTGGTTCAGGGCGGGAAAAACTGTTTTTT. This sequence encodes CSVGSGREKLFF. This chain connects TRBV29-1 to TRBJ1-4; possible D gene TRBD1, 5 bases. The germline V gene has CDR1 SQVTM and CDR2 ANQGSEA. Trimming cost V 4 bases and J 8 bases, with 11 bases left between them. The CDR3 has 12 residues.

This chain connects TRBV18 to TRBJ1-4, with D possibly matching TRBD1 (6 bases). V was shortened by 3 bases and J by 5 bases, with 16 bases between the two germline ends. The CDR3 contains 16 residues. The V gene's germline CDR1 is KGHSH and CDR2 LQKENI. The CDR3 nucleotides read TGTGCCAGCTCACCCAGGGGCCGAGAGGGAAATGAAAAACTGTTTTTT. Its translation is CASSPRGREGNEKLFF. Full variable domain (rest looked up from reference TRBV18 and TRBJ1-4): NAGVMQNPRHLVRRRGQEARLRCSPMKGHSHVYWYRQLPEEGLKFMVYLQKENIIDESGMPKERFSAEFPKEGPSILRIQQVVRGDSAAYFCASSPRGREGNEKLFFGSGTQLSVL.

This chain connects TRBV7-9 to TRBJ1-4; tentative D call: TRBD1 (5 bases). Trimming cost V 6 bases and J 4 bases, with 12 bases left between them. The CDR3 runs to 14 residues. Germline V CDR1 and CDR2: SEHNR, FQNEAQ (reference sequence). The CDR3 sequence: CASSPDTNNEKLFF. In DNA form, the CDR3 reads TGTGCCAGCAGTCCGGACACCAATAATGAAAAACTGTTTTTT.